This paragraph reports one TCR beta chain. Sequenced by immunoSEQ multiplex PCR; TCRdb stores in-frame clones only, minus some. The data hold roughly 200,000 clones, with about 87% observed a single time. This sample was taken from a study of blood T cell repertoires in COVID-19. The CDR3 is 16 amino acids. The germline gives CDR1 LGHDT, CDR2 YNNKEL (reference sequence). Trimming stripped 2 bases from V and 6 bases from J, with 17 bases between. This clonotype was obtained from a man aged 55 to 70 who had recovered from COVID-19. The chain joins TRBV3-1 (or the pseudogene TRBV3-2) to TRBJ2-4, with D perhaps TRBD1 (6 bases). The source material was peripheral blood. The CDR3 bases are TGTGCCAGCAGCCAACCAACAGGGTTGTTCACAAACATTCAGTACTTC. It yields the protein CASSQPTGLFTNIQYF.